This TCR beta chain was found in a study of cytomegalovirus exposure and HLA in healthy donors. About the research overall: Sequencing of about 179 million T cells in an earlier analysis found 100 million to 140 million unique TCR beta sequences.

CDR3 length equals 13 residues. In germline, CDR1 is SNHLY, CDR2 FYNNEI. Between the trimmed V and J ends, which lost 5 bases and 8 bases, there was a span of 10 bases. PCR employed 60 Vbeta and 13 Jbeta primers. Method: immunoSEQ multiplex PCR; TCRdb's copy keeps in-frame clones and lacks some. The sample lists under 200,000 clones, over 60% seen once, with about 1.4% in the top ten. This clone was seen a handful of times. Its target is unknown. Study-level results: In vitro, three CMV-associated chains proved specific for CMV antigens. Most sequenced TCRs were rare (though some public TCRs occurred in many donors).

Sequencing was done on a sample of PBMCs. The sequence came from a girl under 18 in good health and CMV-seronegative. V usage is TRBV2 and J usage is TRBJ1-6, with a weak D call TRBD1 (5 bases). The CDR3 region is CASSKGGDSPLHF. The CDR3 DNA reads as TGTGCCAGCAGTAAGGGAGGGGATTCACCCCTCCACTTT.